This note documents a single T cell receptor beta chain sequence. No antigen is known for it. The sample originates from a study of cytomegalovirus exposure and HLA in healthy donors. Although they were nominally healthy when sampled, donors likely had unrecorded immune exposures. The V end lost 6 bases, the J end lost 5 bases, and 10 bases lay between the germline ends. CDR3 length: 13 residues. CDR1 SNHLY and CDR2 FYNNEI come from the germline V gene. The PCR employed 60 Vbeta primers together with 13 Jbeta primers. Measured with immunoSEQ multiplex PCR; TCRdb has only the in-frame clones, and not every one. The data hold about 140,000 clones, with 82% observed a single time. Study-level results: Several V segments, TRBV6-2 and TRBV6-3 among them, could not be told apart and were dropped. The study had only CMV serostatus as immune exposure information. An analysis that was carried out later associated 15,000 to 20,000 TCR beta sequences with HLA alleles at 0.05 false discovery rate.

This TCR was sampled from a man aged 30-40 years in good health and CMV-seropositive. V and J are TRBV2 and TRBJ2-2; D call uncertain. Material for sequencing was PBMCs. The CDR3 loop reads CASSPVQTGELFF. The CDR3 region has the DNA TGTGCCAGCAGCCCGGTCCAAACCGGGGAGCTGTTTTTT.